This TCR beta chain appears in the sequencing data of a study of shared clonotypes between healthy human individuals. Sequencing was performed with immunoSEQ multiplex PCR; in TCRdb, only in-frame clones are kept and a portion is missing. Among approximately 2.3 million clones listed, over 85% were seen once. Germline V lookup: CDR1 MDHEN, CDR2 SYDVKM. This CDR3 is built from 15 residues. V lost 1 base and J lost 8, with 15 bases in between. This sequence originates from a young man in good health. Some clones in this sample may be carry-over from other donors' samples. The V gene is TRBV28, the J gene TRBJ1-3; maybe TRBD1 (5 bases). The sample was naive CD4+ T cells from PBMCs. As to subset: CD45RA+ positively selected. CDR3 sequence reads: CASSLLGGRSDTIYF. Here the CDR3 DNA reads TGTGCCAGCAGTTTATTGGGGGGAAGGTCGGACACCATATATTTT.